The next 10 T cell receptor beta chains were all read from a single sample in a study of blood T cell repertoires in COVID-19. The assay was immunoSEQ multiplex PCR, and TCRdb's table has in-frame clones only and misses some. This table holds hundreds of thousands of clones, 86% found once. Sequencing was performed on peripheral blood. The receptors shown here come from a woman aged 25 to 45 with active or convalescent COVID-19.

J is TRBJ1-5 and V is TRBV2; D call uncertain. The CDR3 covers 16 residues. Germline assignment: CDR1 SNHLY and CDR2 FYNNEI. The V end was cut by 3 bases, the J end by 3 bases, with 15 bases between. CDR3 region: CASSELVGLTNQPQHF. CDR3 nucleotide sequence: TGTGCCAGCAGTGAGTTGGTTGGACTGACCAATCAGCCCCAGCATTTT.

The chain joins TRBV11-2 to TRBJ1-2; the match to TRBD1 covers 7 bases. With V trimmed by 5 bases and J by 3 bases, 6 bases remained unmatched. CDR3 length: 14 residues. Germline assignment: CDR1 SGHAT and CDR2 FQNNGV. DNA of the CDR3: TGTGCCAGCAGCCGTAGACAGGGAGACTATGGCTACACCTTC. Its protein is CASSRRQGDYGYTF.

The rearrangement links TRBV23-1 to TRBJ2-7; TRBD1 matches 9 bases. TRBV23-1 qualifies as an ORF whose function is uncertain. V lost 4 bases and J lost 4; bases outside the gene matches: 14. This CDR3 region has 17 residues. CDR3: CASSRNRDRDRRYEQYF. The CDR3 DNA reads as TGCGCCAGCAGTCGTAACCGGGACAGGGACCGACGGTACGAGCAGTACTTC.

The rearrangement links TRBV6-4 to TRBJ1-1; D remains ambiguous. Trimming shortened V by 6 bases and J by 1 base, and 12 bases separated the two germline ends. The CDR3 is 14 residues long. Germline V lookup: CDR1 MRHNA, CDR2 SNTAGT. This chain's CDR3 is CASRPWAENTEAFF. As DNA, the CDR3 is TGTGCCAGCAGACCTTGGGCAGAGAACACTGAAGCTTTCTTT.

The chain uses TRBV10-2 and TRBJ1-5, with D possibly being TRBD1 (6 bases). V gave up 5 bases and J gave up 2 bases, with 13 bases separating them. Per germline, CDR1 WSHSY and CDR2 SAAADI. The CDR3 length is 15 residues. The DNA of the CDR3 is TGCGCCAGCAGTTTGGACAGTCTGGGCAATCAGCCCCAGCATTTT. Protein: CASSLDSLGNQPQHF.

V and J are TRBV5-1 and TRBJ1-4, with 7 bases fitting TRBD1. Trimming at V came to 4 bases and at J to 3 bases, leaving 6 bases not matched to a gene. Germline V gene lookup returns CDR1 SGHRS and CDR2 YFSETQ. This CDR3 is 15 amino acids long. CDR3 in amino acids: CASSADRESNEKLFF. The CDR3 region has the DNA TGCGCCAGCAGCGCTGACAGGGAATCTAATGAAAAACTGTTTTTT.

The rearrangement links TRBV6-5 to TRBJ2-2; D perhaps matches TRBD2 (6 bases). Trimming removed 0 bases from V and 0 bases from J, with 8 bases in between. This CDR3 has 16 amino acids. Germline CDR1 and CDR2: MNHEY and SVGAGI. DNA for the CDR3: TGTGCCAGCAGTTACTCGGGGGGTACGAACACCGGGGAGCTGTTTTTT. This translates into CASSYSGGTNTGELFF.

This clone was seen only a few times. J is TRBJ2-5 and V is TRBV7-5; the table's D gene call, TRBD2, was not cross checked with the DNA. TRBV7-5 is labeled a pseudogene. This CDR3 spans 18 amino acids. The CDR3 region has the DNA TGTGTCAGAAGCTTAAAACCCGGGGTAGCGGGAGAGGTTGAGACCCAGTACTTC. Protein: CVRSLKPGVAGEVETQYF.

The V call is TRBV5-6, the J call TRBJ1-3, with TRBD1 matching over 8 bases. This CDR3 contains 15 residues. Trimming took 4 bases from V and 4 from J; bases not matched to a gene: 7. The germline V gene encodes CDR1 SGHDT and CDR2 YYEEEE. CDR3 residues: CASSPGRQGGNTIYF. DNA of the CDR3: TGTGCCAGCAGCCCGGGCCGACAGGGGGGAAACACCATATATTTT.

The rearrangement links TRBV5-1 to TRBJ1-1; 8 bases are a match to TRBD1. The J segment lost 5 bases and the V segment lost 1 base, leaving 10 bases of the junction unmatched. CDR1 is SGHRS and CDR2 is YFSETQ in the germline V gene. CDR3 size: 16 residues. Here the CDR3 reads CASSLTTQTGVTEAFF. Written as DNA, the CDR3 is TGCGCCAGCAGCTTGACTACTCAGACAGGGGTTACTGAAGCTTTCTTT.